This is a list of T cell receptor beta chains from one sample in a study of tumor-infiltrating lymphocytes in primary liver carcinoma. TCRdb analysed the multiplex PCR reads with MiXCR anew, one entry per CDR3 protein. The sample lists over 25,000 distinct CDR3 sequences, around three quarters occurring once. What was sequenced was liver tumor tissue from sampling region 3. These receptors were obtained from a man aged 35-49 years with primary liver carcinoma and hepatitis B virus infection. CDR3s include the opening cysteine and the closing phenylalanine or tryptophan. The D gene is left open where the match is weak. For some rows the clone size is stated as once, few or many, or as a class when expanded; others skip it.

DNA: TGTGTCAGCAGCGAAGGGGCTCTCCCCTACGAGCAGTACTTC
CDR3: CVSSEGALPYEQYF
length: 14
J: TRBJ2-7
D: .
V: TRBV6-1
size: .

DNA: TGTGCCAGCAGTTTGACGGACAATTGGAATCAGCCCCAGCATTTT
CDR3: CASSLTDNWNQPQHF
length: 15
J: TRBJ1-5
D: .
V: TRBV12-3/TRBV12-4
size: .

DNA: TGTGCCAGCAACCAAACTCCTGGTGGGTGGAAAGAGACCCTGTACTTC
CDR3: CASNQTPGGWKETLYF
length: 16
J: TRBJ2-5
D: .
V: TRBV11-2
size: .

DNA: TGTAGCAGCAGGCTCGGACAGGCAGCATCCTTTTACGAGCAGTACTTC
CDR3: CSSRLGQAASFYEQYF
length: 16
J: TRBJ2-7
D: TRBD1
V: TRBV6-5
size: .

DNA: TGTGCCAGCAGCCACAGATGGACGGGACTCACCGCGGAGCTGTTTTTT
CDR3: CASSHRWTGLTAELFF
length: 16
J: TRBJ2-2
D: .
V: TRBV14
size: .

DNA: TGTGACATCAGCCAAGATATGGGCAGGGGTCGTGGCTACACCTTC
CDR3: CDISQDMGRGRGYTF
length: 15
J: TRBJ1-2
D: .
V: TRBV4-2
size: .

DNA: TGTGCCTGCAGTCTAACAGGGGGCTATGGCTACACCTTC
CDR3: CACSLTGGYGYTF
length: 13
J: TRBJ1-2
D: TRBD1
V: TRBV28
size: .

DNA: TGCACCAGCAGCCACGGTCAGCGGAATTCACCCCTCCACTTT
CDR3: CTSSHGQRNSPLHF
length: 14
J: TRBJ1-6
D: .
V: TRBV4-1
size: .

DNA: TGTGCCAGCAGCCCGCCGGGACTACACTACGAGCAGTACTTC
CDR3: CASSPPGLHYEQYF
length: 14
J: TRBJ2-7
D: TRBD2
V: TRBV11-2
size: many

DNA: TGTGCCAGCGGAGCGGGACAGAGCTACAAGCAGTACTTC
CDR3: CASGAGQSYKQYF
length: 13
J: TRBJ2-7
D: .
V: TRBV12-3/TRBV12-4
size: .

DNA: TGTGCCAGCTGCCCCCTACTGACTAGCGGGAGCACAGATACACAGTATTTT
CDR3: CASCPLLTSGSTDTQYF
length: 17
J: TRBJ2-3
D: TRBD2
V: TRBV5-4
size: .

DNA: TGTCCCAGCAGGCATGGGCGGGGTTATCAGCCCCAGCATTTT
CDR3: CPSRHGRGYQPQHF
length: 14
J: TRBJ1-5
D: .
V: TRBV6-6
size: .

DNA: TGTGCCAGCAGTACAGGGACTAGCGGCATAGATACGCAGTATTTT
CDR3: CASSTGTSGIDTQYF
length: 15
J: TRBJ2-3
D: TRBD2
V: TRBV11-2
size: .

DNA: TGTGCCTGGAGTGTACAGGGGATAACCACTGAAGCTTTCTTT
CDR3: CAWSVQGITTEAFF
length: 14
J: TRBJ1-1
D: TRBD1
V: TRBV30
size: many

DNA: TGTACCAGCAGCGCGAGACAGGGCCACAATGAGCAGTCCTTC
CDR3: CTSSARQGHNEQSF
length: 14
J: TRBJ2-1
D: TRBD1
V: TRBV7-9
size: .

DNA: TGTGCCAGCAGCTTATCCGGCAACACTGAAGCTTTCTTT
CDR3: CASSLSGNTEAFF
length: 13
J: TRBJ1-1
D: .
V: TRBV7-6
size: .

DNA: TGTGCCAGCAGTCCTGACTTTCCCCTGTACAATGAGCAGTTCTTC
CDR3: CASSPDFPLYNEQFF
length: 15
J: TRBJ2-1
D: .
V: TRBV5-5
size: .

DNA: TGTGCCAGCAGTTACGCGGGAGAGCTAGGCGAGCAGTACTTC
CDR3: CASSYAGELGEQYF
length: 14
J: TRBJ2-7
D: TRBD2
V: TRBV6-5
size: medium-sized

DNA: TGCGCCAGCACCCCGAGAGGACTAGCGGGAGGGGGGGGGAACACCGGGGACCTGTTTTTT
CDR3: CASTPRGLAGGGGNTGDLFF
length: 20
J: TRBJ2-2
D: TRBD2
V: TRBV4-1
size: once

DNA: TGTGCGAGCAGCCACCACAGGGGGACCGGGGAGCTCTTTTTT
CDR3: CASSHHRGTGELFF
length: 14
J: TRBJ2-2
D: TRBD1
V: TRBV12-3/TRBV12-4
size: .

DNA: TGCGCCAGCACAACGACTAGCGGGAACTCCTACGAGCAGTACTTC
CDR3: CASTTTSGNSYEQYF
length: 15
J: TRBJ2-7
D: TRBD2
V: TRBV5-1
size: few

DNA: TGTACCAGCAGTGGGAACAGGGCGCTCTCCTACGAGCAGTACTTC
CDR3: CTSSGNRALSYEQYF
length: 15
J: TRBJ2-7
D: .
V: TRBV2
size: .

DNA: TGTCCCTGCACCTTAATGGGAGCGAATGAGCAGTTCTTC
CDR3: CPCTLMGANEQFF
length: 13
J: TRBJ2-1
D: .
V: TRBV11-2
size: .

DNA: TGCGCCAGCAGTTTAGGGGTGCAGGGGGCCTACGAGCAGTACTTC
CDR3: CASSLGVQGAYEQYF
length: 15
J: TRBJ2-7
D: TRBD1
V: TRBV28
size: .

DNA: TGTGCCAGCAGTCCAGGGTATAGATTGGGAGGTACGCAGTATTTT
CDR3: CASSPGYRLGGTQYF
length: 15
J: TRBJ2-3
D: .
V: TRBV11-2
size: .

DNA: TGTGCCAGCGTCCGACTAGTGGCCGGGGAGCTGTTTTTT
CDR3: CASVRLVAGELFF
length: 13
J: TRBJ2-2
D: .
V: TRBV12-3/TRBV12-4
size: medium-sized

DNA: TGTGCCACCAGTGGAACGGGCGGGACGAGCTCCTACAATGAGCAGTTCTTC
CDR3: CATSGTGGTSSYNEQFF
length: 17
J: TRBJ2-1
D: .
V: TRBV24-1
size: many